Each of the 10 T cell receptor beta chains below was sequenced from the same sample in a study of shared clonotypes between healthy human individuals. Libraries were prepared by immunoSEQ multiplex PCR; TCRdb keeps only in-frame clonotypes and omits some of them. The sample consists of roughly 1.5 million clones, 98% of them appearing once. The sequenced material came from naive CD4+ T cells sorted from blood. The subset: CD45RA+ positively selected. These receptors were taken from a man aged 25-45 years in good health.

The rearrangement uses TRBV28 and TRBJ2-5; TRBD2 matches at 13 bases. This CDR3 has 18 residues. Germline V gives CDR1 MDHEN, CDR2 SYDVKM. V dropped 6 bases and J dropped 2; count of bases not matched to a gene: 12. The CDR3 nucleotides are TGTGCCAGCAGCCAACTAGCGGGAGGGAACTTGGTACAAGAGACCCAGTACTTC. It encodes CASSQLAGGNLVQETQYF.

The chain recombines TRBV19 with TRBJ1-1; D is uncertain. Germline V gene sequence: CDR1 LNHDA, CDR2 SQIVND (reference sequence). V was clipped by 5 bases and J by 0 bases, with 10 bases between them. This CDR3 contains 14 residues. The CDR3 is CASSFRHLNTEAFF. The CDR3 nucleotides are TGTGCCAGTAGTTTCAGACACTTGAACACTGAAGCTTTCTTT.

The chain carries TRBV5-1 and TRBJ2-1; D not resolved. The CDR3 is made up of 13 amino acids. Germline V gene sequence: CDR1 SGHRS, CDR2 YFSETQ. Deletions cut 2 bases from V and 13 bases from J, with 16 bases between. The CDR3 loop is CASSFLGSREQFF. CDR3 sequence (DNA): TGCGCCAGCAGCTTTCTCGGCTCAAGGGAACAGTTCTTC. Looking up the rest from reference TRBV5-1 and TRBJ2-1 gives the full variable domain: KAGVTQTPRYLIKTRGQQVTLSCSPISGHRSVSWYQQTPGQGLQFLFEYFSETQRNKGNFPGRFSGRQFSNSRSEMNVSTLELGDSALYLCASSFLGSREQFFGPGTRLTVL.

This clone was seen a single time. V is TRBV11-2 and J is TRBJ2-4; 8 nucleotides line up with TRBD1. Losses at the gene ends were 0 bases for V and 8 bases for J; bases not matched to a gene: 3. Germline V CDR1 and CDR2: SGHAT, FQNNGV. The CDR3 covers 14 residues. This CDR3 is CASSLDLRGHIQYF. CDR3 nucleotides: TGTGCCAGCAGCTTAGATCTCAGGGGGCACATTCAGTACTTC.

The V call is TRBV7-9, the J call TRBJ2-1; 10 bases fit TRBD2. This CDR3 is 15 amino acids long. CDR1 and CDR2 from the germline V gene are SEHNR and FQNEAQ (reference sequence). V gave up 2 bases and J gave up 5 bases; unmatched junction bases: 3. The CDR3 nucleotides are TGTGCCAGCAGCTTAAGCGGACTAGCGGACAATGAGCAGTTCTTC. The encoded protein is CASSLSGLADNEQFF.

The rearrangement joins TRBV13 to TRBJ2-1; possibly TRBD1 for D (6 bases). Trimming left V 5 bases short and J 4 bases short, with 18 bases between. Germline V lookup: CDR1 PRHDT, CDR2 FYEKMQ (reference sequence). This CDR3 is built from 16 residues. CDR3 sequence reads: CASSIRQDAIYNEQFF. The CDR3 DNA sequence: TGTGCCAGCAGCATTCGACAGGATGCCATTTACAATGAGCAGTTCTTC.

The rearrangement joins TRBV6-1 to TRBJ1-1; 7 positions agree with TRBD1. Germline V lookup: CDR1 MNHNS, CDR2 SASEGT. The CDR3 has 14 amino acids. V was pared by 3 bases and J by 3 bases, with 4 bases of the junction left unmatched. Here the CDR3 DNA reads TGTGCCAGCAGTGATAACAGGGGCTACACTGAAGCTTTCTTT. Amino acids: CASSDNRGYTEAFF.

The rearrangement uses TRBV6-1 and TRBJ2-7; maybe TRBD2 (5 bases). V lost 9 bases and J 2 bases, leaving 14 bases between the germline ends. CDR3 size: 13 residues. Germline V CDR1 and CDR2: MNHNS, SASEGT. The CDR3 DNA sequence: TGTGCCAGTGCCGGGGTCGCCGCCTACGAGCAGTACTTC. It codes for CASAGVAAYEQYF.

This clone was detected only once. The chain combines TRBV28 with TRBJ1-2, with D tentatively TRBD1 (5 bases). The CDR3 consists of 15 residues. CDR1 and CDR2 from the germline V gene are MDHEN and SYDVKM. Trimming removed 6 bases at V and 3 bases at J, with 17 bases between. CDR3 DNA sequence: TGTGCCAGCAGCGGGGGTTTCTTTTCTGACTATGGCTACACCTTC. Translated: CASSGGFFSDYGYTF.

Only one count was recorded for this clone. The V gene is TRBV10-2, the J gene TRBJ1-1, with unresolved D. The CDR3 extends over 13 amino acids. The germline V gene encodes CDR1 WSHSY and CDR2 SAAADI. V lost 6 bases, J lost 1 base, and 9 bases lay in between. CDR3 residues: CASRGTPNTEAFF. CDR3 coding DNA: TGCGCCAGCAGGGGCACCCCGAACACTGAAGCTTTCTTT.